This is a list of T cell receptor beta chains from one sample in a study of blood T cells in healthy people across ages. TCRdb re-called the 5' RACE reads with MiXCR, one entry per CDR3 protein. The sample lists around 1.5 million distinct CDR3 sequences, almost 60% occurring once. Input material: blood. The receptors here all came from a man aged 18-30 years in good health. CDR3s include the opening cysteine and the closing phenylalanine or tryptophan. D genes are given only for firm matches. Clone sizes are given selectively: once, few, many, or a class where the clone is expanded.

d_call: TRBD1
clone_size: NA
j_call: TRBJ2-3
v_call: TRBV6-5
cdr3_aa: CASSYLGQGTDTQYF
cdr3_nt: TGTGCCAGCAGTTACTTGGGACAGGGGACAGATACGCAGTATTTT

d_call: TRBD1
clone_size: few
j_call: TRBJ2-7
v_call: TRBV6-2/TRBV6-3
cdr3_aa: CASSLPGTAYEQYF
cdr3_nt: TGTGCCAGCAGTCTACCCGGGACAGCCTACGAGCAGTACTTC

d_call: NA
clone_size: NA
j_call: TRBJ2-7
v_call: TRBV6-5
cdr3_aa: CASRKRDGYYEQYF
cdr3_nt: TGTGCCAGCAGAAAAAGGGACGGGTACTACGAGCAGTACTTC

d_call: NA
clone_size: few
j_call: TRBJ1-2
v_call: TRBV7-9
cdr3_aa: CASSPFIGTNYGYTF
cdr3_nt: TGTGCCAGCAGCCCTTTTATTGGGACTAACTATGGCTACACCTTC

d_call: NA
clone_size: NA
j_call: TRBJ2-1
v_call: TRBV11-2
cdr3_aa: CASSLEGFGYSEQFF
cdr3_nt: TGTGCCAGCAGCTTAGAGGGTTTCGGCTACAGTGAGCAGTTCTTC

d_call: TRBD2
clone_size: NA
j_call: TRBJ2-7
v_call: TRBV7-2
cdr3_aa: CASSFGGGGTYEQYF
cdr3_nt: TGTGCCAGCAGCTTCGGTGGCGGGGGTACCTACGAGCAGTACTTC

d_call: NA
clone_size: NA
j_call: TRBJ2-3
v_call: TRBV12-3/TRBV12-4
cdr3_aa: CASSFRAHSMDTQYF
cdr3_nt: TGTGCCAGCAGTTTCAGAGCGCACTCAATGGATACGCAGTATTTT

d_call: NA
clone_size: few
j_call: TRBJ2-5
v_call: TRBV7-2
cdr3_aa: CASSDQRLVPETQYF
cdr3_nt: TGTGCCAGCAGCGACCAACGTCTGGTCCCAGAGACCCAGTACTTC

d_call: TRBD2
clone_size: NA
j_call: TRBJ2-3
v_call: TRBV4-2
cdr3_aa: CASSQDTAGARDTQYF
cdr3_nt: TGTGCCAGCAGCCAAGACACTGCGGGAGCCAGGGATACGCAGTATTTT

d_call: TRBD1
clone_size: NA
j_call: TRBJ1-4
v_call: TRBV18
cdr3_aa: CASSLTGANEKLFF
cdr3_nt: TGTGCCAGCTCTCTGACAGGGGCTAATGAAAAACTGTTTTTT

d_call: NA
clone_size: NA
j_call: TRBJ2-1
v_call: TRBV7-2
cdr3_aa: CASSQDLAYNEQFF
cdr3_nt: TGTGCCAGCAGCCAGGATCTAGCCTACAATGAGCAGTTCTTC

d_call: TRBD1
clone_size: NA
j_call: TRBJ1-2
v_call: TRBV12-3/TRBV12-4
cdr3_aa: CASTQGQGLYGYTF
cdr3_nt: TGTGCCAGCACCCAGGGACAGGGGCTTTATGGCTACACCTTC

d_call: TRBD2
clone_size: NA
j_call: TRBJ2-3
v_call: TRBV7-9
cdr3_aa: CASNAGLAASTDTQYF
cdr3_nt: TGTGCCAGCAACGCGGGACTAGCGGCTAGCACAGATACGCAGTATTTT

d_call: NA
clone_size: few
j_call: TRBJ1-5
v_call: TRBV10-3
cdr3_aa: CAISESPPGENQPQHF
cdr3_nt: TGTGCCATCAGTGAGTCCCCCCCTGGGGAGAATCAGCCCCAGCATTTT

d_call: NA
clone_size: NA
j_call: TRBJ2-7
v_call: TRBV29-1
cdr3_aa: CSVGAGSGGEQYF
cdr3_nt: TGCAGCGTTGGTGCGGGGTCCGGTGGGGAGCAGTACTTC

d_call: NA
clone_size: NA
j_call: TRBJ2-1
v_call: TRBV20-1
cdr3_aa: CSVPRTRDYNEQFF
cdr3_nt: TGCAGTGTCCCCAGGACAAGGGATTACAATGAGCAGTTCTTC

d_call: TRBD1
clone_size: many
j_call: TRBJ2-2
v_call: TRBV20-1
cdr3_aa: CSASLTGVRTGELFF
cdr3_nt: TGCAGTGCTAGTCTGACAGGGGTCAGGACCGGGGAGCTGTTTTTT

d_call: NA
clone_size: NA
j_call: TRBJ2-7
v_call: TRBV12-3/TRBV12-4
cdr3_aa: CASSPEGPRYEQYF
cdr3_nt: TGTGCCAGCAGTCCCGAGGGGCCGCGCTACGAGCAGTACTTC

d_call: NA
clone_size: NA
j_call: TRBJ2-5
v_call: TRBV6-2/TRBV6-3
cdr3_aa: CASNSREGLDEQYF
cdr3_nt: TGTGCCAGCAATTCCCGGGAAGGTTTGGATGAGCAGTACTTC

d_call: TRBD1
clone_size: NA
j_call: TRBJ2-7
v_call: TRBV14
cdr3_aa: CASSRTGGLSYEQYF
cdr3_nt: TGTGCCAGCAGCCGAACAGGGGGTTTGTCCTACGAGCAGTACTTC

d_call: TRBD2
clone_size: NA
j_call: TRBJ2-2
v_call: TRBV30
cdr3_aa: CALAGGNGGLFF
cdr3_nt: TGTGCCTTGGCCGGGGGGAACGGGGGGCTGTTTTTT

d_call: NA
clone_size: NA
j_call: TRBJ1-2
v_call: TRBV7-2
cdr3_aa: CASSPPAPMHEGYGYTF
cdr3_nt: TGTGCCAGCAGCCCGCCGGCCCCCATGCACGAGGGTTATGGCTACACCTTC

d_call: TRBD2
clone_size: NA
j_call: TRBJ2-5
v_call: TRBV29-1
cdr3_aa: CSVETSGGFQETQYF
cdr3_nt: TGCAGCGTTGAGACAAGCGGGGGGTTCCAAGAGACCCAGTACTTC

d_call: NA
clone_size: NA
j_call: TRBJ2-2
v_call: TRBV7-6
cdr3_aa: CASSPQQTATGELFF
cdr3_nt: TGTGCCAGCAGCCCACAACAAACCGCCACCGGGGAGCTGTTTTTT

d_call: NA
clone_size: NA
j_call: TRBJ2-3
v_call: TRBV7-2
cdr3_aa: CASSGPSSDTQYF
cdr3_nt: TGTGCCAGCAGCGGACCCTCTTCAGATACGCAGTATTTT

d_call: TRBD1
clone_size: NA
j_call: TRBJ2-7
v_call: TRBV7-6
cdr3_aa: CASRGGRTGEHEQYF
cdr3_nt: TGTGCCAGCAGGGGAGGGCGGACAGGGGAACACGAGCAGTACTTC

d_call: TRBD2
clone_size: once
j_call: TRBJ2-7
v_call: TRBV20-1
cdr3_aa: CSAPGTSGSSSYEQYF
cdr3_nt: TGCAGTGCTCCCGGGACTAGCGGGAGCAGCTCCTACGAGCAGTACTTC

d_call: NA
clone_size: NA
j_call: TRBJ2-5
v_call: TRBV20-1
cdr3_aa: CSAGGSDYMETQYF
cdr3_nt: TGCAGTGCGGGCGGGTCGGACTACATGGAGACCCAGTACTTC

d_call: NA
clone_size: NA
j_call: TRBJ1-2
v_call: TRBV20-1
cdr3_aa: CSAFMGRGSQGYTF
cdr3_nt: TGCAGTGCTTTCATGGGGAGGGGATCCCAAGGCTACACCTTC

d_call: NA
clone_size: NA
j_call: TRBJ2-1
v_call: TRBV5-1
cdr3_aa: CASRSGGINNEQFF
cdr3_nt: TGCGCCAGCAGGTCGGGGGGCATAAACAATGAGCAGTTCTTC

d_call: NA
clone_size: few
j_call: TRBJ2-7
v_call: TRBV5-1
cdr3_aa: CASSLGGGMPYEQYF
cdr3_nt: TGCGCCAGCAGCTTGGGAGGGGGGATGCCCTACGAGCAGTACTTC

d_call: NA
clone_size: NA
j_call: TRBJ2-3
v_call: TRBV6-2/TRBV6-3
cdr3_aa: CASSYRYTQYF
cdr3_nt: TGTGCCAGCAGTTACCGGTATACGCAGTATTTT

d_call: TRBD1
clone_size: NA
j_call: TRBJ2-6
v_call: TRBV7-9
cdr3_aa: CASSFSLTGGRGGANVLTF
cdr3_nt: TGTGCCAGCAGCTTCTCCTTGACAGGGGGCAGAGGTGGGGCCAACGTCCTGACTTTC

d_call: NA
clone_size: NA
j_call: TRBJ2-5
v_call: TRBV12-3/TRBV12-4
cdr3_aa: CASREFRVAETQYF
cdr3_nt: TGTGCCAGCAGGGAATTTCGGGTGGCGGAGACCCAGTACTTC

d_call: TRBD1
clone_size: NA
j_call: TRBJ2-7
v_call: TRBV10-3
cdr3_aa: CAISERTGSYNEQYF
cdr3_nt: TGTGCCATCAGTGAGAGGACAGGGTCCTACAATGAGCAGTACTTC

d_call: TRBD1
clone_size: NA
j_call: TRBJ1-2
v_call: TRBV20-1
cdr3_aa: CSAPPQGDNYGYTF
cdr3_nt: TGCAGTGCCCCTCCCCAGGGGGATAACTATGGCTACACCTTC

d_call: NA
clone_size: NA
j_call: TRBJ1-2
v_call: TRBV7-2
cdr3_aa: CASSLKVQEGYTF
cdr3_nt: TGTGCCAGCAGCTTAAAAGTACAGGAGGGCTACACCTTC

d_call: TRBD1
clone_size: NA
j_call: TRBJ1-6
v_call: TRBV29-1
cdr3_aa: CSTRDRGNSPLHF
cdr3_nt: TGCAGCACGCGGGACAGGGGCAATTCACCCCTCCACTTT

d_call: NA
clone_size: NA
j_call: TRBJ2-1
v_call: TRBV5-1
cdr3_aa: CASSLVEGYEQFF
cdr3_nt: TGCGCCAGCAGCTTGGTGGAGGGATATGAGCAGTTCTTC

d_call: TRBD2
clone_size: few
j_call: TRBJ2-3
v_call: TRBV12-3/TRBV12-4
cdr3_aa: CASSTTSGSSTDTQYF
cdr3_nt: TGTGCCAGCAGTACTACTAGCGGGAGTAGCACAGATACGCAGTATTTT